This T cell receptor beta chain comes out of a study of cytomegalovirus exposure and HLA in healthy donors. After removal of 10 bases from V and 2 bases from J, the junction contained 7 bases not matched to a gene. The CDR3 has 14 amino acids. The germline V gene has CDR1 LNHDA and CDR2 SQIVND (reference sequence). TCRdb's copy holds only in-frame clones and misses some; the assay was immunoSEQ multiplex PCR. Among tens of thousands of clones, roughly 94% were seen once, and the ten largest hold roughly 1.4%. The V gene is TRBV19, the J gene TRBJ1-5; 8 bases are a match to TRBD1. Input material: PBMCs. This receptor was taken from a man aged 18-30 years in good health and CMV-seropositive. The CDR3 region has the DNA TGTGCCACCCCGGACAGGGCTGGCAATCAGCCCCAGCATTTT. The encoded protein is CATPDRAGNQPQHF. Combining the CDR3 with reference TRBV19 and TRBJ1-5 gives the whole variable domain DGGITQSPKYLFRKEGQNVTLSCEQNLNHDAMYWYRQDPGQGLRLIYYSQIVNDFQKGDIAEGYSVSREKKESFPLTVTSAQKNPTAFYLCATPDRAGNQPQHFGDGTRLSIL.